The present T cell receptor (beta chain) was sequenced within a study of glioma-infiltrating T cells. General study results and limits: Tissue and blood shared very few CDR3 sequences. Tissue-blood divergence was below expectation in non-neoplastic patients, above in gliomas.

The sample holds many counts of this clonotype. Its cognate antigen is unknown. Amplification of TCR alpha and beta CDR3 regions from RNA used iRepertoire nested multiplex PCR. Input was roughly 100-450 ng of tissue mRNA or PBMC total RNA. Each CDR3 protein is one row after TCRdb ran MiXCR on the multiplex PCR reads. The sample lists about 93,000 distinct CDR3 sequences, about 37% occurring once. This CDR3 has 17 amino acids. V was pared by 2 bases and J by 1 base, with 15 bases between. In germline, CDR1 is ENHRY, CDR2 SYGVKD. The chain couples TRBV10-3 to TRBJ1-5; a weak D match, TRBD1 (5 bases). The TCR comes from a human donor with low-grade glioma or glioblastoma, undergoing nonglioma brain surgery, or in good health (not recorded which). Sequencing was performed on glioma tissue, nonneoplastic brain tissue, or PBMCs (not recorded which). This CDR3 is CAISEPTGGGSNQPQHF. The CDR3 DNA reads TGTGCCATCAGTGAGCCGACCGGGGGAGGGAGCAATCAGCCCCAGCATTTT.